This TCR beta chain was sequenced in a study of blood T cell repertoires in COVID-19. Study-wide context: PBMCs, B-cell-depleted T cells, or T cells were the source of the cDNA or gDNA that made up the material.

The authors' processing: Nucleated cell number was recorded as an estimate derived from reference gene primer amplification. Produced via immunoSEQ multiplex PCR; TCRdb's table is partial and in-frame only. The DNA gave D and trimming, while V, J and clone size come from that table. The sample gives about 140,000 clones, 80% to 90% of which show up once; more than 3% is in the top ten. All enrollees were about 18 to 100 years old and from 20 to 25 US areas. Each participant's cohort was designated according to participant-reported clinical history. The receptor's source is a woman between 45 and 60 years old with acute COVID-19. Sequences were obtained from PBMCs or T cells enriched from blood (not recorded which).

Here the CDR3 reads CAIAILAGGTDTQYF. The CDR3 region has the DNA TGTGCCATCGCTATTCTAGCGGGAGGAACAGATACGCAGTATTTT. The chain has TRBV10-3 and TRBJ2-3; 11 nucleotides line up with TRBD2. The CDR3 sequence is 15 residues long. V lost 8 bases, J lost 3 bases, and 7 bases stayed unmatched. Germline V lookup: CDR1 ENHRY, CDR2 SYGVKD.